Reported below is one T cell receptor beta chain. V was trimmed by 4 bases and J by 3 bases, leaving 15 bases between them. CDR3 length equals 15 residues. Germline-derived CDR1 and CDR2 are SGHRS and YFSETQ. For the second PCR, which ran for 7 to 11 cycles, a sample-barcoded 5' primer and a J-beta primer mix were used. Via MiXCR, TCRdb re-called the 5' RACE reads, giving one row per CDR3 protein. The sample gives around 1.1 million distinct CDR3 sequences, under 40% of which show up once; less than 15% is in the top ten. These data are taken from a study of blood T cells in healthy people across ages.

This chain connects TRBV5-1 to TRBJ2-3; D is possibly TRBD1 or TRBD2 (5 bases each). The source is a man between 18 and 35 years old in good health. The sample was blood. The CDR3: CASSPGRGKTDTQYF. The CDR3, as DNA: TGCGCCAGCAGCCCGGGACGTGGGAAGACAGATACGCAGTATTTT.